What follows are 23 T cell receptor beta chains derived from one specimen sequenced in a study of persistence of HIV-infected CD4 T cells. Their antigens remain unidentified. The stimulus was an HIV-1 Gag 15-mer peptide pool, about 1 ug/peptide/mL. CD40L-negative CD69-negative CD45RO-high memory CD4+ T cells were sorted as populations depleted of antigen-responding cells. The immunoSEQ assay was version 4, run in survey mode. Sequencing used immunoSEQ multiplex PCR; TCRdb keeps in-frame clones, though not all of them. Among 30,000 to 45,000 clones listed, 82% were seen once. The material was cultured CD4+ T cells from PBMCs, obtained from a patient who received antiretroviral therapy. The source of these receptors is an adult with HIV. The donor label of this sample is uncertain.

The chain combines TRBV18 with TRBJ1-2; D not certain. V shed 3 bases and J shed 0 bases, with 17 bases lying between them. Germline V gene data show CDR1 as KGHSH and CDR2 as LQKENI. There are 17 residues in the CDR3. The CDR3 DNA reads as TGTGCCAGCTCACCGCCTCCCGTGGCCTCATCTAACTATGGCTACACCTTC. It specifies CASSPPPVASSNYGYTF. Combining the CDR3 with reference TRBV18 and TRBJ1-2 gives the whole variable domain NAGVMQNPRHLVRRRGQEARLRCSPMKGHSHVYWYRQLPEEGLKFMVYLQKENIIDESGMPKERFSAEFPKEGPSILRIQQVVRGDSAAYFCASSPPPVASSNYGYTFGSGTRLTVV.

The V and J genes are TRBV10-1 and TRBJ2-5; 9 bases map to TRBD1. Germline loops: CDR1 WNHNN, CDR2 SYGVQD (reference sequence). This CDR3 is 15 amino acids long. V shed 2 bases and J 5 bases; nucleotides not matched to a gene: 6. The CDR3 loop reads CASSEGGQGRETQYF. The CDR3 region has the DNA TGCGCCAGCAGTGAGGGGGGACAGGGTCGGGAGACCCAGTACTTC.

This clone has just one count. The V gene is TRBV4-2, the J gene TRBJ2-1, with 8 bases aligning to TRBD2. With 3 bases clipped from V and 10 bases from J, the junction kept 17 bases outside the gene matches. This CDR3 region has 17 residues. Germline-derived CDR1 and CDR2 are LGHNA and YNFKEQ. CDR3 nucleotides: TGTGCCAGCAGCCAGGTTATTCGGGGGGGGACGTGGAAGGAGCAGTTCTTC. Its protein product is CASSQVIRGGTWKEQFF.

The genes are TRBV18 and TRBJ1-2, with D uncertain. Trimming removed 3 bases at V and 6 bases at J, with 14 bases between. CDR1 KGHSH and CDR2 LQKENI come from the germline V gene. This CDR3 contains 14 residues. CDR3 nucleotides: TGTGCCAGCTCACCCTCGGCTGGGAGGGATGGCTACACCTTC. Protein product: CASSPSAGRDGYTF.

The J gene is TRBJ1-1, the V gene TRBV11-1, with D perhaps TRBD1 (5 bases). Germline V gene lookup returns CDR1 SGHAT and CDR2 FQDESV (reference sequence). V was clipped by 1 base and J by 1 base, with 7 bases between them. The CDR3 length is 14 residues. CDR3 bases: TGTGCCAGCAGCTTAGAGGGGTCGAACACTGAAGCTTTCTTT. Translating gives CASSLEGSNTEAFF. Looking up the rest from reference TRBV11-1 and TRBJ1-1 gives the full variable domain: EAEVAQSPRYKITEKSQAVAFWCDPISGHATLYWYRQILGQGPELLVQFQDESVVDDSQLPKDRFSAERLKGVDSTLKIQPAELGDSAMYLCASSLEGSNTEAFFGQGTRLTVV.

CDR3 coding DNA: TGTGCCAGCTCACCTCCCCGGGGGGCTCGGGAGCAGTTCTTC. It is translated as CASSPPRGAREQFF. The chain joins TRBV18 to TRBJ2-1; the D gene is possibly TRBD2 (7 bases). The CDR3 is 14 amino acids. The V end lost 3 bases, the J end lost 10 bases, and 16 bases lay between the germline ends. Germline V gene sequence: CDR1 KGHSH, CDR2 LQKENI.

This chain links TRBV2 with TRBJ1-2; D gene unclear. V was shortened by 4 bases and J by 7 bases, with 13 bases between the two germline ends. This CDR3 spans 13 amino acids. CDR1 and CDR2 (germline): SNHLY, FYNNEI. Written as DNA, the CDR3 is TGTGCCAGCAGTGTTAAGGTTTTGGGTGGCTACACCTTC. Translation gives CASSVKVLGGYTF.

The chain couples TRBV12-3 or TRBV12-4 to TRBJ2-1, with unresolved D. The CDR3 spans 12 residues. V lost 3 bases and J lost 7, with 7 bases in between. The CDR3 coding sequence is TGTGCCAGCAGTTTTACCCGAAATGAGCAGTTCTTC. Translating it yields CASSFTRNEQFF.

The chain carries TRBV6-5 and TRBJ1-6; D remains ambiguous. Trimming left V 4 bases short and J 3 bases short, with 13 bases between. Germline CDR1 MNHEY, CDR2 SVGAGI. This CDR3 contains 16 residues. The CDR3 is CASSSPGRGYNSPLHF. Written as DNA, the CDR3 is TGTGCCAGCAGTTCGCCCGGGCGGGGCTATAATTCACCCCTCCACTTT.

The rearrangement links TRBV30 to TRBJ1-2; maybe TRBD1 (6 bases). CDR3 length: 13 residues. CDR1 is GTSNPN and CDR2 is SVGIG in the germline V gene (reference sequence). The V end was cut by 8 bases, the J end by 7 bases, with 20 bases between. CDR3 sequence: CARNVYRGAGYTF. CDR3 DNA sequence: TGTGCCCGGAACGTATACCGGGGGGCTGGCTACACCTTC.

The table lists this clone with a count of one. The chain recombines TRBV30 with TRBJ1-1, with 7 bases aligning to TRBD1. The CDR3 sequence is 15 residues long. V lost 3 bases and J lost 0; bases outside the gene matches: 7. Germline V gene lookup returns CDR1 GTSNPN and CDR2 SVGIG (reference sequence). The CDR3 DNA sequence: TGTGCCTGGAGAGCCCAGGACAGGCTGAACACTGAAGCTTTCTTT. It encodes CAWRAQDRLNTEAFF.

This chain connects TRBV28 to TRBJ2-1; perhaps TRBD2 as D (6 bases). The CDR3 covers 19 residues. Looked up from germline, CDR1 is MDHEN and CDR2 is SYDVKM. Trimming shortened V by 6 bases and J by 1 base, and 25 bases separated the two germline ends. CDR3 in DNA: TGTGCCAGCAGGACCCCTCGAATCGGGGGAAGATCGTCCTACAATGAGCAGTTCTTC. Residues: CASRTPRIGGRSSYNEQFF.

The genes are TRBV5-1 and TRBJ2-2; D gene unclear. V was pared by 4 bases and J by 6 bases, with 10 bases between. The length of the CDR3 is 13 residues. Germline V CDR1 and CDR2: SGHRS, YFSETQ. The CDR3 DNA sequence: TGCGCCAGCAGCACGGACCTCCCCGGGGAGCTGTTTTTT. Amino acid sequence: CASSTDLPGELFF.

This sequence joins TRBV19 and TRBJ1-2; 10 bases are shared with TRBD1. The length of the CDR3 is 14 residues. Germline V gene lookup returns CDR1 LNHDA and CDR2 SQIVND (reference sequence). V lost 3 bases, J lost 7 bases, and 5 bases stayed unmatched. CDR3 sequence: CASSIPGTGVGYTF. In DNA form, the CDR3 reads TGTGCCAGTAGTATTCCCGGGACAGGGGTTGGCTACACCTTC.

This rearrangement joins TRBV6-2 or TRBV6-3 to TRBJ2-5; D gene unclear. Trimming stripped 0 bases from V and 5 bases from J, with 4 bases between. Germline CDR1 and CDR2: MNHEY and SVGEGT. This CDR3 is built from 12 residues. The CDR3 reads CASSYSSETQYF. For the CDR3, the DNA is TGTGCCAGCAGTTACTCCTCGGAGACCCAGTACTTC.

A few counts support this clone. The J gene is TRBJ1-2, the V gene TRBV5-1, with unresolved D. CDR3 length equals 14 residues. Germline V gene sequence: CDR1 SGHRS, CDR2 YFSETQ. With 2 bases removed from V and 7 bases from J, the gap between germline ends came to 15 bases. The DNA of the CDR3 is TGCGCCAGCAGCTTCTCCGTTTTGAGCTCTGGCTACACCTTC. It codes for CASSFSVLSSGYTF.

This sequence joins TRBV29-1 and TRBJ1-2, with 7 positions matching TRBD1. This CDR3 contains 14 residues. The ends lost 7 bases at V and 4 bases at J; junction bases unmatched: 12. Germline-derived CDR1 and CDR2 are SQVTM and ANQGSEA. In nucleotides, the CDR3 is TGCAGCGCCCAAAAGACAGGGACTACCTATGGCTACACCTTC. It specifies CSAQKTGTTYGYTF.

The chain links TRBV18 to TRBJ2-2, with D perhaps TRBD1 or TRBD2 (7 bases each). Germline V gene data show CDR1 as KGHSH and CDR2 as LQKENI. The CDR3 length is 15 residues. V lost 3 bases and J 6 bases, leaving 14 bases between the germline ends. CDR3 DNA: TGTGCCAGCTCACCGATGACAGGGAGGGCCGGGGAGCTGTTTTTT. Amino acids: CASSPMTGRAGELFF.

The rearrangement uses TRBV29-1 and TRBJ1-3, with 8 positions matching TRBD1. The germline V gene encodes CDR1 SQVTM and CDR2 ANQGSEA. CDR3 size: 15 residues. V gave up 6 bases and J gave up 4 bases; unmatched junction bases: 11. CDR3 sequence: CSVEGQGAGGNTIYF. CDR3 nucleotides: TGCAGCGTCGAGGGCCAGGGGGCAGGAGGAAACACCATATATTTT.

The chain couples TRBV4-1 to TRBJ2-5; TRBD2 matches 15 bases. The J segment lost 1 base and the V segment lost 8 bases, leaving 2 bases of the junction unmatched. Germline CDR1 MGHRA, CDR2 YSYEKL. The CDR3 has 15 amino acids. The CDR3 reads CASAGLAGGQETQYF. The CDR3 nucleotides read TGCGCCAGCGCGGGACTAGCGGGGGGCCAAGAGACCCAGTACTTC.

V gene TRBV5-5 combines with J gene TRBJ2-3; 9 bases are shared with TRBD2. Germline V CDR1 and CDR2: SGHKS, YYEKEE (reference sequence). The CDR3 is 16 residues long. V lost 2 bases, J lost 5 bases, and 9 bases stayed unmatched. DNA for the CDR3: TGTGCCAGCAGCTTAGATAGCGGGGGCATGGAAGATACGCAGTATTTT. This encodes CASSLDSGGMEDTQYF.

The chain is built from TRBV7-9 and TRBJ1-3; D not certain. The V gene's germline CDR1 is SEHNR and CDR2 FQNEAQ (reference sequence). CDR3 length: 15 residues. The germline V and J ends were trimmed by 6 bases and 0 bases, with 12 bases remaining between them. This CDR3 is CASRPLQLSGNTIYF. Written as DNA, the CDR3 is TGTGCCAGCAGGCCTCTTCAGCTCTCTGGAAACACCATATATTTT.

The chain links TRBV6-5 to TRBJ2-5; D gene uncertain. V was clipped by 6 bases and J by 5 bases, with 7 bases between them. The CDR3 covers 11 residues. From germline, CDR1 is MNHEY and CDR2 SVGAGI. CDR3 sequence: CASRFAETQYF. Written as DNA, the CDR3 is TGTGCCAGCAGATTCGCGGAGACCCAGTACTTC.